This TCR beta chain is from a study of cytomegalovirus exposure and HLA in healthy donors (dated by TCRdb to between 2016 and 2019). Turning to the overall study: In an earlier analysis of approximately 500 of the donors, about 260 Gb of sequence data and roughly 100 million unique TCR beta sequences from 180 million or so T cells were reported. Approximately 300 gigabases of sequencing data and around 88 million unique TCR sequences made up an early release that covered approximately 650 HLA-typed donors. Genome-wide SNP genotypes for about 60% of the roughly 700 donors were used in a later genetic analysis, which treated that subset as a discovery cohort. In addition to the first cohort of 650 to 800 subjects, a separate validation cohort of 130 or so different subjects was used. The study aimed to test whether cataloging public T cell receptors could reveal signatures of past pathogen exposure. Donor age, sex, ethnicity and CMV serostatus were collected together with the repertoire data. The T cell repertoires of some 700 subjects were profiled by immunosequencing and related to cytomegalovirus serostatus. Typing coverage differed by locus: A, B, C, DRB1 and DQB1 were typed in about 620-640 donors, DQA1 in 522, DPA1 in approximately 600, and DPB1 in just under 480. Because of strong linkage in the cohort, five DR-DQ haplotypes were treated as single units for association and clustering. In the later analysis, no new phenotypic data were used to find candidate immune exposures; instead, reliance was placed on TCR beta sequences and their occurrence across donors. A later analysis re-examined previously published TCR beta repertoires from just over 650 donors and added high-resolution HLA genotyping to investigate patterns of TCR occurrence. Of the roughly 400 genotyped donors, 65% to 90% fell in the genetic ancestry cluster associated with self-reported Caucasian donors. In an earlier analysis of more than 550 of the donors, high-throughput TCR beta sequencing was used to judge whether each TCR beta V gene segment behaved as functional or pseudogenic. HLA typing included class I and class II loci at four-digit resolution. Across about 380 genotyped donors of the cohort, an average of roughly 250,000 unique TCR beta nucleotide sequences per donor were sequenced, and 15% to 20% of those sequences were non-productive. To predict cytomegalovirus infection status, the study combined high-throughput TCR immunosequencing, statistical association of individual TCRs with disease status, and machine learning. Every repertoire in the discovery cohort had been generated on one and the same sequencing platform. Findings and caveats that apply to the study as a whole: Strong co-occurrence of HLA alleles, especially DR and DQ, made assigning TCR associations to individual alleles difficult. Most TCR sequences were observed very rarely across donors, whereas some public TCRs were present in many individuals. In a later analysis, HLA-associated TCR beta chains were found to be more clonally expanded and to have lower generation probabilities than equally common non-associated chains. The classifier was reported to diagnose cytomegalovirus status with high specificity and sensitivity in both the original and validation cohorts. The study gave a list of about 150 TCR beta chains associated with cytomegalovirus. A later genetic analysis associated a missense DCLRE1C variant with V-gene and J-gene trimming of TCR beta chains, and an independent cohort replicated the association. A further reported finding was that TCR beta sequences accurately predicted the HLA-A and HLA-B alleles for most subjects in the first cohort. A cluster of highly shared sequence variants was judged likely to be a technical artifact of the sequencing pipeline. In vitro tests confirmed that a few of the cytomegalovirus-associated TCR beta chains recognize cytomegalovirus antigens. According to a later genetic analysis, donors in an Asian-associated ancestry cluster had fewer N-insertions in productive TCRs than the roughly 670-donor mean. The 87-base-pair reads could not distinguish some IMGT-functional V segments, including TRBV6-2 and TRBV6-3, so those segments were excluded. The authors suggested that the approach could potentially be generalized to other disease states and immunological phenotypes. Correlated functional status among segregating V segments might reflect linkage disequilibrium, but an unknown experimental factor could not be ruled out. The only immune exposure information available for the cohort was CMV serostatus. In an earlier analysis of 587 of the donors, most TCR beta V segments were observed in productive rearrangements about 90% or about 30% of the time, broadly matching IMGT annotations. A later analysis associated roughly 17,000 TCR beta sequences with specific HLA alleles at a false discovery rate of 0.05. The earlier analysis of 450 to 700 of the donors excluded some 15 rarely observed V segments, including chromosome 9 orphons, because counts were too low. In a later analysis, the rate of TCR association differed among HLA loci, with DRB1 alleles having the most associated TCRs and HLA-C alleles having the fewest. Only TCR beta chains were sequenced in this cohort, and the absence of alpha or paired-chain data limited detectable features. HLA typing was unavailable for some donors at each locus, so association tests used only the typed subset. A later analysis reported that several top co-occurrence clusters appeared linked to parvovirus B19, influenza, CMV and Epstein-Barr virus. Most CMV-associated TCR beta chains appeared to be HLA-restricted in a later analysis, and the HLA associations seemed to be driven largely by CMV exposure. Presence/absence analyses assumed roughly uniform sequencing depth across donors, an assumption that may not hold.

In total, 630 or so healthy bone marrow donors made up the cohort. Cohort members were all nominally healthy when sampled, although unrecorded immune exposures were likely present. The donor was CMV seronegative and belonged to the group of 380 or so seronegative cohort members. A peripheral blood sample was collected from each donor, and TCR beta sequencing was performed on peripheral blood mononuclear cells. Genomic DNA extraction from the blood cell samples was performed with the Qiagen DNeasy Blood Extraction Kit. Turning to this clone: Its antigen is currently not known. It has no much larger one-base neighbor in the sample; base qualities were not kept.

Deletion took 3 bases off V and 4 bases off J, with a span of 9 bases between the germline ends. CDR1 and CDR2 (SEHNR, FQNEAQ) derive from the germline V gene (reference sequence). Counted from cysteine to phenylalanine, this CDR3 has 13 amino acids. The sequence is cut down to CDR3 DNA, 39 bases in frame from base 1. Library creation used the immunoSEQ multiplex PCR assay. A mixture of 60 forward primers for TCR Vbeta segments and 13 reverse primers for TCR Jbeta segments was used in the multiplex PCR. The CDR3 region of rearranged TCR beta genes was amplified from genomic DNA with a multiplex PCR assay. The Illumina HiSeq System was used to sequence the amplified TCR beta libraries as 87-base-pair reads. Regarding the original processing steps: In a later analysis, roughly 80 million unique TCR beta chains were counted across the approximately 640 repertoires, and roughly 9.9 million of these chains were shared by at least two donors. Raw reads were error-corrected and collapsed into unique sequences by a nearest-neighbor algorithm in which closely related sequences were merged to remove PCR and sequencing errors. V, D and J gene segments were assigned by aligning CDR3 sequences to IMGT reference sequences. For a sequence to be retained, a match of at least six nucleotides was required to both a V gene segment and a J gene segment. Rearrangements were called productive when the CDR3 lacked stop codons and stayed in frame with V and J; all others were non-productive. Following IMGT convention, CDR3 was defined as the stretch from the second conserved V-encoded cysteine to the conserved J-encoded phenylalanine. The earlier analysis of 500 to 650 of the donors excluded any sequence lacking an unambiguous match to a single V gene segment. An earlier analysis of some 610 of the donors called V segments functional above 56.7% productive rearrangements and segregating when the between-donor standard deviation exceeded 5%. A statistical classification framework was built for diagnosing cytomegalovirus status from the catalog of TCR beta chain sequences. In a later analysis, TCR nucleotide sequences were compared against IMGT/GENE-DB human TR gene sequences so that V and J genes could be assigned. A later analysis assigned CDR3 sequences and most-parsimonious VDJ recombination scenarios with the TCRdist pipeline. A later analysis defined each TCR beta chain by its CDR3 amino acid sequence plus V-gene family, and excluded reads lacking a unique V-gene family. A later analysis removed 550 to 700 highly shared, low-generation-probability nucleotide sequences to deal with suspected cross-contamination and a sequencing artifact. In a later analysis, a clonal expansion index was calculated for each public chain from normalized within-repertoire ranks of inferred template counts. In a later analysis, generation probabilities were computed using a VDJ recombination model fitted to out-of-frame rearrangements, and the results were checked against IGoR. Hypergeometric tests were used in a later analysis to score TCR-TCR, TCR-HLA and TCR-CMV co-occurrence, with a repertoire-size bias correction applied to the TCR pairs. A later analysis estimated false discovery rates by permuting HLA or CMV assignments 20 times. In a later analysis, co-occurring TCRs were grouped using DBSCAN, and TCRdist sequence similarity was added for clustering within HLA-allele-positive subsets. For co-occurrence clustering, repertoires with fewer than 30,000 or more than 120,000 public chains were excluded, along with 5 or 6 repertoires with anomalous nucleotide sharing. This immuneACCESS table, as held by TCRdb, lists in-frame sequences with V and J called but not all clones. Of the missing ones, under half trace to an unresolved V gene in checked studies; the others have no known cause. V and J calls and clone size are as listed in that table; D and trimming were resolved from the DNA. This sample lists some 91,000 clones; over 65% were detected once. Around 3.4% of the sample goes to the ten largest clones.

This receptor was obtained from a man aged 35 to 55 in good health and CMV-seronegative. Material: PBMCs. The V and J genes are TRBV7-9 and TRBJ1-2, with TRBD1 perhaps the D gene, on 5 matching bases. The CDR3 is CASSLQGLYGYTF. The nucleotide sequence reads TGTGCCAGCAGCTTGCAGGGTCTCTATGGCTACACCTTC. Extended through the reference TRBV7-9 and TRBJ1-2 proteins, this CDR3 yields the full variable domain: DTGVSQNPRHKITKRGQNVTFRCDPISEHNRLYWYRQTLGQGPEFLTYFQNEAQLEKSRLLSDRFSAERPKGSFSTLEIQRTEQGDSAMYLCASSLQGLYGYTFGSGTRLTVV.